A single sample gave rise to the 15 T cell receptor beta chains below, sequenced in a study of T-cell reconstitution after alpha-beta-depleted transplantation in children. Unique molecular identifiers were incorporated when the TCRbeta library was constructed. From the PCR reads, TCRdb called clonotypes with MiXCR, one entry per CDR3 protein. The sample contains about 200,000 distinct CDR3 sequences, about 7% of which appear only once. This sample comprised PBMCs, obtained before TCRalphabeta/CD19-depleted stem cell transplant. The receptors here all came from a boy between 2 and 15 years old with acute lymphoblastic leukemia, due to receive a stem cell transplant.

This clonotype was seen many times. The rearrangement links TRBV20-1 to TRBJ1-6; tentative D call: TRBD1 (6 bases). This CDR3 has 14 residues. V was trimmed by 7 bases and J by 8 bases, leaving 18 bases between them. Looked up from germline, CDR1 is DFQATT and CDR2 is SNEGSKA (reference sequence). The CDR3, as DNA: TGCAGTGTGAAAGCACAGGGCGGTGATTCACCCCTCCACTTT. It is translated as CSVKAQGGDSPLHF.

This clonotype was seen more than once but under ten times. The gene calls are TRBV5-1 and TRBJ2-5; 9 positions agree with TRBD1. Germline CDR1 and CDR2: SGHRS and YFSETQ. The ends lost 3 bases at V and 3 bases at J; junction bases unmatched: 12. This CDR3 comprises 17 residues. CDR3 sequence (DNA): TGCGCCAGCAGCTGGGGGACAGGGTCTAGGGGAGAAGAGACCCAGTACTTC. It is translated as CASSWGTGSRGEETQYF.

The table lists this clonotype with a few counts. The chain combines TRBV19 with TRBJ2-1; TRBD2 might be the D (5 bases). V dropped 7 bases and J dropped 9 bases, with 10 bases sitting between them. Germline CDR1 reads LNHDA; CDR2 reads SQIVND (reference sequence). The CDR3 extends over 11 amino acids. CDR3 DNA sequence: TGTGCCAGTATTGGAGGCGTTGAGCAGTTCTTC. Protein product: CASIGGVEQFF.

This clonotype has a count of ten or more. The CDR3, as DNA: TGTGCCAGCAGTACAGACAGGGGGCCAAGGAGCTCCTACAATGAGCAGTTCTTC. Amino acid sequence: CASSTDRGPRSSYNEQFF. This rearrangement joins TRBV28 to TRBJ2-1; 10 nucleotides match TRBD1. This CDR3 is built from 18 residues. In germline, CDR1 is MDHEN, CDR2 SYDVKM. V trimming: 5 bases; J trimming: 0 bases; junction bases outside the gene matches: 10.

This clonotype has only a few counts. The chain links TRBV7-3 to TRBJ1-2; the match to TRBD1 covers 8 bases. CDR1 SGHTA and CDR2 FQGTGA come from the germline V gene. Unmatched junction bases numbered 6, after V lost 4 bases and J lost 8 bases. The CDR3 is 13 amino acids. The CDR3 protein is CASSYDRGQGYTF. In nucleotides, the CDR3 is TGTGCCAGCAGCTACGACAGGGGCCAGGGCTACACCTTC.

This clonotype has at least ten counts. The chain joins TRBV7-3 to TRBJ2-1; 11 bases are a match to TRBD2. This CDR3 contains 15 residues. Trimming cost V 5 bases and J 4 bases; bases outside gene matches: 4. Germline-derived CDR1 and CDR2 are SGHTA and FQGTGA. The CDR3 DNA follows: TGTGCCAGCAGCCCGACTAGCGGGGATTACAATGAGCAGTTCTTC. Translation: CASSPTSGDYNEQFF.

This clonotype was observed many times. The rearrangement uses TRBV11-2 and TRBJ2-5; D unclear. The germline V gene has CDR1 SGHAT and CDR2 FQNNGV. CDR3 length: 13 amino acids. V gave up 3 bases and J gave up 3 bases, with 8 bases separating them. The CDR3 region has the DNA TGTGCCAGCAGCTTCTCCTGGGAAGAGACCCAGTACTTC. Encoded protein: CASSFSWEETQYF.

This clonotype was seen a few times. This chain uses TRBV12-3 or TRBV12-4 with TRBJ1-5; a possible D gene is TRBD1 (6 bases). The CDR3 consists of 14 residues. V was cut by 3 bases and J by 6 bases, with 12 bases left in between. The CDR3 DNA follows: TGTGCCAGCAGTTTTGCAGGGGCCATTCAGCCCCAGCATTTT. Encoded protein: CASSFAGAIQPQHF.

This chain links TRBV27 with TRBJ2-6, with D possibly matching TRBD2 (5 bases). The germline gives CDR1 MNHEY, CDR2 SMNVEV (reference sequence). CDR3 length: 15 amino acids. V was shortened by 8 bases and J by 0 bases, with 11 bases between the two germline ends. In nucleotides, the CDR3 is TGTGCCAGCGGGAGCGCCAGCTCTGGGGCCAACGTCCTGACTTTC. Translated, it gives CASGSASSGANVLTF. Full variable domain (outside the CDR3, taken from reference TRBV27 and TRBJ2-6): EAQVTQNPRYLITVTGKKLTVTCSQNMNHEYMSWYRQDPGLGLRQIYYSMNVEVTDKGDVPEGYKVSRKEKRNFPLILESPSPNQTSLYFCASGSASSGANVLTFGAGSRLTVL.

As for this clonotype: The junction does not match germline at one end; this may be a read error. V is TRBV12-3 or TRBV12-4 and J is TRBJ1-1; D remains ambiguous. The CDR3 consists of 13 residues. In nucleotides, the CDR3 is TGTGCCAGCAGTTTTGACGAGAACACTGAAGATTTCTTT. Protein: CASSFDENTEDFF.

This clonotype was seen repeatedly, ten times or more. The chain combines TRBV5-6 with TRBJ2-7, with D tentatively TRBD1 or TRBD2 (5 bases each). The CDR3 contains 14 residues. Trimming removed 0 bases at V and 4 bases at J, with 11 bases between. The germline CDR1 and CDR2 sequences are SGHDT and YYEEEE. This CDR3 reads CASSLGGGFYEQYF. The CDR3 DNA reads as TGTGCCAGCAGCTTGGGTGGGGGATTTTACGAGCAGTACTTC. Full variable domain (missing parts from reference TRBV5-6 and TRBJ2-7): DAGVTQSPTHLIKTRGQQVTLRCSPKSGHDTVSWYQQALGQGPQFIFQYYEEEERQRGNFPDRFSGHQFPNYSSELNVNALLLGDSALYLCASSLGGGFYEQYFGPGTRLTVT.

This clonotype was seen only a few times. The chain carries TRBV5-1 and TRBJ1-6; no definite D call. V lost 0 bases to trimming and J lost 4 bases, with 5 bases between them. Germline CDR1 SGHRS, CDR2 YFSETQ. CDR3 length equals 14 residues. The CDR3 DNA sequence: TGCGCCAGCAGCTTGGCCCCATATAATTCACCCCTCCACTTT. Its translation is CASSLAPYNSPLHF.

The CDR3 spells CSAPSPGPRREQYF. CDR3 DNA: TGCAGTGCTCCTTCACCGGGCCCACGTCGGGAGCAGTACTTC. This chain connects TRBV20-1 to TRBJ2-7; the D is unclear. Germline loops: CDR1 DFQATT, CDR2 SNEGSKA (reference sequence). The germline V and J ends were trimmed by 5 bases and 7 bases, with 21 bases remaining between them. This CDR3 comprises 14 residues.

The chain employs TRBV7-8 and TRBJ1-5, with TRBD1 matching 12 bases. V was clipped by 3 bases and J by 6 bases; unmatched bases: 9. From germline, CDR1 is SGHVS and CDR2 FQNEAQ. This CDR3 region has 17 residues. Here the CDR3 reads CASSLDLGQGAGQPQHF. In nucleotides, the CDR3 is TGTGCCAGCAGCTTGGATTTGGGACAGGGGGCGGGTCAGCCCCAGCATTTT.

This clonotype has ten or more counts. J is TRBJ2-1 and V is TRBV9; 12 bases line up with TRBD2. CDR3 size: 18 residues. Trimming took 1 base from V and 4 from J; bases not matched to a gene: 9. The germline gives CDR1 SGDLS, CDR2 YYNGEE. CDR3 sequence: CASSVFSDGLAGYNEQFF. The CDR3 nucleotides are TGTGCCAGCAGCGTATTCAGCGATGGACTAGCGGGGTACAATGAGCAGTTCTTC. The full variable domain, rest sourced from reference TRBV9 and TRBJ2-1, is DSGVTQTPKHLITATGQRVTLRCSPRSGDLSVYWYQQSLDQGLQFLIQYYNGEERAKGNILERFSAQQFPDLHSELNLSSLELGDSALYFCASSVFSDGLAGYNEQFFGPGTRLTVL.